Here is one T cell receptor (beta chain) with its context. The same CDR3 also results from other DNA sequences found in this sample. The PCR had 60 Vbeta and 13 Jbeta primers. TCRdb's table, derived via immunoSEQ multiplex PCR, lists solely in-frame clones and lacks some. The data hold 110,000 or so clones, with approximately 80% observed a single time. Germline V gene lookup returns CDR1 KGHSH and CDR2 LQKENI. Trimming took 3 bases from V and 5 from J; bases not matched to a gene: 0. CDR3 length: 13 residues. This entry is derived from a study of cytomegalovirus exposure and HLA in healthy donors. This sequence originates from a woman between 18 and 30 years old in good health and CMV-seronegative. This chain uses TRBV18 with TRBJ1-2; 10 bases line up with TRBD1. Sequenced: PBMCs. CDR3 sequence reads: CASSPGQGYGYTF. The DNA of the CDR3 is TGTGCCAGCTCACCGGGACAGGGGTATGGCTACACCTTC.